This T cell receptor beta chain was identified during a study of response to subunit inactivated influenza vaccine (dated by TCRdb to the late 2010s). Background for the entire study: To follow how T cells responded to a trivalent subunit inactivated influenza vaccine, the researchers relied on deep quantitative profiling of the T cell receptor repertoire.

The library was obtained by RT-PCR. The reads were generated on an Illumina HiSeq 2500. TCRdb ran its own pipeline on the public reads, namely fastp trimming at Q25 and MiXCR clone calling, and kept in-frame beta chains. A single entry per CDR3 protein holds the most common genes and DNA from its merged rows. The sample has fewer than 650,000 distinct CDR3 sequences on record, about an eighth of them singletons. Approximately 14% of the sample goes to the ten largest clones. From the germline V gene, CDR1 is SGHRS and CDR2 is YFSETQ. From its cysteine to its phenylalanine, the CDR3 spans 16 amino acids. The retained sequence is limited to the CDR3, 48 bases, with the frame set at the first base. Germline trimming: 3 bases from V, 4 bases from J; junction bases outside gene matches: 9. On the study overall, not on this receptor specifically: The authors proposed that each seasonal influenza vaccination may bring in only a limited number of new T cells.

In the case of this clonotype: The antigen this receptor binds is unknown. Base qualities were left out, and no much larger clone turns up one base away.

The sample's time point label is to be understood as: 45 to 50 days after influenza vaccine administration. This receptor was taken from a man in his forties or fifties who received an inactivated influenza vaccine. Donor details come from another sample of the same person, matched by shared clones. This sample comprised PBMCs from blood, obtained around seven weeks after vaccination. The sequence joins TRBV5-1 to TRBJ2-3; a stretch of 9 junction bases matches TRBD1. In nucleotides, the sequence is TGCGCCAGCAGCTCCGTCCCGGGACAGGGTGCAGATACGCAGTATTTT. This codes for CASSSVPGQGADTQYF.